This paragraph reports one TCR beta chain. Its antigen has not been determined. Per-base quality was not reported, and no clone a single base away is much larger than it. The junction carries 11 bases between V and J, which are trimmed by 3 bases and 3 bases respectively. The germline V gene specifies MGHDK as CDR1 and SYGVNS as CDR2. The CDR3 sequence holds 15 residues, the cysteine and phenylalanine included. The DNA shown is the 45-base CDR3, in frame from base 1. These data belong to a study of memory CD4+ T cells and cytomegalovirus serostatus (dated by TCRdb to the late 2010s). Broadly, across the study: A total of about 35 healthy Belgian adults, of whom 9 were CMV seropositive and 24 were CMV seronegative, were included in the cohort. To replicate a published TCR-based CMV serostatus classifier, the researchers sequenced the CD4+ memory TCRbeta repertoires of a Belgian cohort whose cytomegalovirus serostatus was known. Summary of the overall study and its limitations: Results were interpreted as suggesting that the CMV-associated TCR signature is largely present in the CD4+ memory repertoire. Of 150 to 200 previously reported CMV-associated TCRbeta sequences, approximately 70 appeared in the CD4+ memory repertoires, each in one to five individuals. CMV serostatus prediction reached a median bootstrapped AUC of 0.95 with the original framework and roughly 0.9 with a US-trained random forest. On the Belgian cohort, the classifier built on the original framework reached a median bootstrapped AUC of around 0.96, with a 95% CI of 0.76-1.00. Only CD4+CD45RO+ memory cells were sequenced, unlike the original study, which covered naive and memory CD4+ and CD8+ populations.

The Quick-DNA Microprep Kit was used to extract genomic DNA from the sorted cells. Amplification of TCRbeta DNA was done with the immunoSEQ hsTCRbeta kit, following the protocol from the manufacturer. An Illumina MiSeq instrument was used to sequence the TCRbeta libraries. In the paper's pipeline: After out-of-frame sequences were removed, 2,204,828 distinct TCRbeta sequences remained, averaging approximately 72,000 per individual. Each individual was scored according to the count of about 150 previously reported CMV-associated TCRbeta sequences and the total productive distinct TCRbeta count. A beta-binomial model was reimplemented in Python, and scikit-learn random forests with default parameters were trained on US cohort data. Classifier performance on the Belgian cohort was summarized as median AUC with percentile confidence intervals over 10,000 bootstrap iterations. TCRdb carries this immuneACCESS record with in-frame sequences only. Its versions omit some clonotypes, under half of them owing to an unresolved V gene in the studies checked, with the rest unexplained. V, J and clone size reflect that table, while D and trimming were determined from the DNA. The sample has 55,000 or so clones on record, around 83% of them singletons. The biggest ten clones account for roughly 2% of the sample.

A FACSAria II was used to sort memory CD4+ T cells, defined as single viable CD3+CD4+CD8-CD45RO+ cells. CMV serostatus was determined with a Roche Elecsys assay detecting serum IgG against CMV pp150, pp28, p38 and p52. Following thawing, total CD4+ T cells were enriched through positive selection using CD4 magnetic microbeads. Samples originated from another study that specifically interrogated the CD4+ T cell memory repertoire. Peripheral blood mononuclear cells were isolated and cryopreserved according to standard operating procedures, and serum was stored at -80 degrees C. The staining relied on CD3-PerCP (BW264/56), CD4-APC (RPA-T4), CD45RO-PE (UCHT1) and CD8-Pacific Orange (3B5) antibodies, and Sytox blue was used to exclude non-viable cells.

Sequenced sample: memory CD4+ T cells from blood. The clonotype was recovered from an adult in good health and CMV-seropositive. This sequence uses TRBV25-1 and TRBJ2-2; TRBD1 is possibly the D segment (7 matching bases). The CDR3: CASSEEGAYTGELFF. The nucleotide sequence is given as TGTGCCAGCAGTGAGGAGGGGGCTTACACCGGGGAGCTGTTTTTT. Beyond the CDR3, the reference TRBV25-1 and TRBJ2-2 genes provide the residues; the full variable domain reads: EADIYQTPRYLVIGTGKKITLECSQTMGHDKMYWYQQDPGMELHLIHYSYGVNSTEKGDLSSESTVSRIRTEHFPLTLESARPSHTSQYLCASSEEGAYTGELFFGEGSRLTVL.